Described below is a single T cell receptor beta chain sequence and its context. Its antigen remains unidentified. CDR1 and CDR2 from the germline V gene are LGHNA and YNFKEQ. The CDR3 has 17 residues. The ends lost 0 bases at V and 6 bases at J; junction bases unmatched: 10. This record belongs to a study of shared clonotypes between healthy human individuals. Study findings and constraints: Non-shared clonotypes had lower generation probabilities than those shared by all four donors.

The donors, all of them Caucasian adults, lived in Nashville, Tennessee. Deep level was the assay's run setting. Profiling relied on immunoSEQ multiplex PCR, and the TCRdb table lists in-frame clones only, not all of them. The table lists 500,000 to 550,000 clones, about 96% of them singletons. Sequenced input: naive CD4+ T cells sorted from blood. This sample's subset: CD45RA+ positively selected. The chain recombines TRBV4-2 with TRBJ2-2; 7 nucleotides agree with TRBD2. This TCR derives from a woman between 25 and 40 years old in good health. CDR3 protein: CASSQDGGAGISGELFF. The DNA for the CDR3 is TGTGCCAGCAGCCAAGATGGCGGAGCGGGAATTTCCGGGGAGCTGTTTTTT.